Described below is a single T cell receptor (beta chain) sequence and its context. Method: immunoSEQ multiplex PCR; TCRdb's copy keeps in-frame clones and lacks some. The data show a few hundred thousand clones, roughly 85% seen once. Germline CDR1 is ENHRY and CDR2 is SYGVKD. V dropped 6 bases and J dropped 5; count of bases not matched to a gene: 7. The CDR3 is made up of 14 amino acids. Participants were aged 18 to 89 years from around 25 US areas. These data belong to a study of blood T cell repertoires in COVID-19. Study at large: The analysed material was cDNA or gDNA that came from T cells, B-cell-depleted T cells, or PBMCs.

Material: PBMCs or T cells enriched from blood (not recorded which). The TCR comes from a woman aged 50 to 60 who had been exposed to COVID-19. The chain combines TRBV10-3 with TRBJ1-1; 9 nucleotides line up with TRBD1. Written as DNA, the CDR3 is TGTGCCATCAGCCCGACAGGGGGAAGGACTGAAGCTTTCTTT. It specifies CAISPTGGRTEAFF.